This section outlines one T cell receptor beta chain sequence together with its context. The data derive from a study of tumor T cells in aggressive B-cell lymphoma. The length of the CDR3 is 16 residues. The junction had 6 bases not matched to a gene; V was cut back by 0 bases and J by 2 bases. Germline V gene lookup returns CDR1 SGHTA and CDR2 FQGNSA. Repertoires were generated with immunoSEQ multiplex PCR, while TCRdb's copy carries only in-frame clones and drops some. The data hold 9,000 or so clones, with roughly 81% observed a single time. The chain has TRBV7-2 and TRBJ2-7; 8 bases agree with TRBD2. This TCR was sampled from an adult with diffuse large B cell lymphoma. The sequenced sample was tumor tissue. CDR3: CASSLAGGAGTYEQYF. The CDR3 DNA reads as TGTGCCAGCAGCTTAGCCGGGGGGGCAGGAACCTACGAGCAGTACTTC.